The present entry profiles one TCR beta chain with its context. Its antigen is unknown. Base qualities are not provided; no much larger clone lies one nucleotide away. Using the deep immunoSEQ assay, TCR CDR3 regions were amplified from genomic DNA by multiplex PCR. For each cell subset, the extracted genomic DNA was distributed evenly across all wells of several immunoSEQ 96-well plates, and each plate served as one replicate. For sorted subsets, approximately 210 ng genomic DNA, equal to some 30,000 T cell genomes, was loaded into each replicate PCR. Purified libraries were quantified with a Qubit 3.0 fluorometer, sized on a Bioanalyzer 2100, and re-quantified with the KAPA Library Quantification kit. Every immunoSEQ 96-well plate was sequenced on a separate single-read 150-cycle Illumina NextSeq 550 flow cell. The source study handled its data this way. Because only junctional sequences without quality scores were contained in the immunoSEQ output, filtering matching that applied to full-length reads could not be performed. Sequences were annotated with PyIR, a Python wrapper for IgBLAST v1.9, using IMGT germline references to assign V/J genes and CDR3. Reads with weak V/J assignments (E-value above 1e-6), missing CDR3, stop codons, out-of-frame junctions, or ambiguous translated residues were removed. A V3J clonotype was defined by an identical inferred V gene, J gene, and CDR3 amino acid sequence. The percentage overlap between two repertoires was calculated by dividing the number of shared unique clonotypes by the size of the smaller repertoire. Repertoire richness was assessed with RTK rarefaction, the Chao1 estimator, and Recon v2.1 estimates of unobserved clonotypes. For all TCRbeta clonotypes obtained by the gDNA method from a few donors, generation probabilities were computed with OLGA. Not all clones reach the TCRdb copy of this immuneACCESS table, which keeps in-frame sequences only. Checked studies attribute under half of the gap to unresolved V genes and leave the rest unexplained. The V and J calls and clone size were taken over from that table, and D and trimming were inferred from the DNA. The sample table contains about 2.4 million clones; only one count was recorded for over 85% of them. The ten top clones hold over 0.12% of the sample.

The donors were healthy, HIV-negative adults with no recently reported acute infections or vaccinations. Every donor was a Caucasian adult living in Nashville, Tennessee, USA. CD4+ T cells were enriched by magnetic negative selection, after which naive cells were positively selected on CD45RA and the negative fraction was taken as the memory subset. Blood was collected by leukapheresis, and PBMCs were isolated by Ficoll-Histopaque density gradient centrifugation and then cryopreserved in liquid nitrogen vapor phase. Purity and quantity of every magnetically sorted T cell population were checked by analytical flow cytometry. Genomic DNA was isolated from every sorted fraction and measured by UV absorbance on a Nanodrop 2000c. This specimen comes from a study of shared clonotypes between healthy human individuals (dated by TCRdb to 2020 to 2021). Describing the broader study: The cohort comprised a couple of women and three men aged 18 to 49 years. For each donor, three plates each were used for CD4 naive and CD4 memory, two plates were used for CD8 naive, and one plate was used for CD8 memory. The study deeply sequenced blood TCR repertoires of five healthy adults to estimate repertoire size and the extent of clonotype sharing between individuals. To increase sequencing depth and limit assay-specific biases, different laboratories used diverse techniques to prepare libraries and sequence TCR repertoires. Leukapheresis yielded between about 0.85 and 10 billion PBMCs per donor. The full study reports these points: Clonotypes shared by all four sorted-subset donors showed higher generation probabilities than non-shared clonotypes. Because the study included a small number of donors, the genetic and exposure-history diversity represented was limited. Naive subsets generally had larger estimated clonotype richness than memory subsets did. Pairwise subsampling led to the expectation that sequencing depth would affect the degree of clonotype sharing among donors. Incomplete sequencing was indicated by rarefaction of sorted-subset datasets, despite the large sequencing depth. Sampling was limited to blood, and TCR repertoires in tissue likely differ from TCR repertoires in blood. Sharing across a few donors was observed for approximately 5% of naive CD4, about 3.2% of naive CD8, about 2.5% of memory CD4, and roughly 0.43% of memory CD8 clonotypes.

The TCR sequence derives from a man between 18 and 29 years old in good health. Material: naive CD4+ T cells sorted from blood. The cell subset or site label for this specimen denotes: CD45RA+ positively selected.

The DNA sequence is as follows: TGTGCCAGCAGCTTACAGGGTTTAGGGAATCAGCCCCAGCATTTT. Translated, this is CASSLQGLGNQPQHF. Recombination joined TRBV28 with TRBJ1-5; TRBD1 could be the D gene, as 6 bases match. The germline V gene encodes CDR1 MDHEN and CDR2 SYDVKM. Inclusive of the bounding cysteine and phenylalanine, the CDR3 is 15 residues long. Only the CDR3 part of the read is kept: 45 bases, read in frame from the first base. V sheds 6 bases and J sheds 4 bases, leaving 16 bases between their ends.